A single sample gave rise to the 10 T cell receptor beta chains below, sequenced in a study of shared clonotypes between healthy human individuals. The protocol was immunoSEQ multiplex PCR, while the TCRdb copy is restricted to in-frame clones and leaves out a portion. The table has some 2.4 million clones, more than 85% seen once. What was sequenced was naive CD4+ T cells from PBMCs. Documented subset: CD45RA+ positively selected. The receptor source for this set is a man between 18 and 29 years old in good health. Some clones in this sample may be carry-over from other donors' samples.

This rearrangement joins TRBV5-6 to TRBJ1-2; unclear D gene. Trimming pared 1 base from V and 5 bases from J, leaving 12 bases between. Germline V gives CDR1 SGHDT, CDR2 YYEEEE. This CDR3 has 14 amino acids. Written as DNA, the CDR3 is TGTGCCAGCAGCTTGATCTCGATCATTTATGGCTACACCTTC. This codes for CASSLISIIYGYTF.

V usage is TRBV6-5 and J usage is TRBJ2-5; no clear D. V was trimmed by 4 bases and J by 1 base, leaving 13 bases between them. The CDR3 is made up of 15 amino acids. Germline CDR1 is MNHEY and CDR2 is SVGAGI. CDR3: CASSSNAVGQETQYF. The DNA for the CDR3 is TGTGCCAGCAGTTCTAACGCGGTGGGCCAAGAGACCCAGTACTTC.

Details on this clone: One end of the junction is discordant with germline, which a read error may explain. The chain combines TRBV6-1 with TRBJ1-4, with D unclear. There are 11 residues in the CDR3. CDR1 and CDR2 (germline): MNHNS, SASEGT. CDR3 coding DNA: TGTGCCAGCACCGGACGCTTTCGGGAGGTTTTT. Protein: CASTGRFREVF.

The chain recombines TRBV7-3 with TRBJ1-1; 7 bases match TRBD1. V lost 4 bases to trimming and J lost 10 bases; unmatched junction nucleotides: 9. Germline loops: CDR1 SGHTA, CDR2 FQGTGA. CDR3 length equals 13 residues. CDR3 DNA sequence: TGTGCCAGCAGCTCCGACGCAGGGGGTCGAGCTTTCTTT. Amino acids: CASSSDAGGRAFF.

The J gene is TRBJ2-1, the V gene TRBV6-5, with 9 bases that match TRBD2. Germline values: CDR1 MNHEY, CDR2 SVGAGI. This CDR3 is 14 amino acids long. Unmatched junction bases numbered 3, after V lost 0 bases and J lost 9 bases. This CDR3 reads CASSYSPTSGEQFF. CDR3 nucleotides: TGTGCCAGCAGTTACTCGCCGACTAGCGGTGAGCAGTTCTTC.

The rearrangement links TRBV19 to TRBJ1-1; TRBD1 is a possible D gene (6 bases). Germline CDR1 is LNHDA and CDR2 is SQIVND (reference sequence). CDR3 size: 15 residues. V lost 5 bases to trimming and J lost 0 bases, with 13 bases between them. The CDR3 nucleotides are TGTGCCAGTAGTGTGGTAGCAGGGGTGAACACTGAAGCTTTCTTT. Translation gives CASSVVAGVNTEAFF.

V and J are TRBV5-6 and TRBJ2-1; 8 nucleotides line up with TRBD2. Germline V gives CDR1 SGHDT, CDR2 YYEEEE. The CDR3 sequence is 16 residues long. V shed 0 bases, J shed 10 bases, and the junction held 12 bases outside the gene matches. CDR3 loop: CASSLVREAYSGEQFF. The CDR3 coding sequence is TGTGCCAGCAGCTTGGTGCGGGAGGCCTACAGCGGGGAGCAGTTCTTC.

This clone has only one observation. The rearrangement links TRBV7-9 to TRBJ2-1, with D unclear. Germline V gives CDR1 SEHNR, CDR2 FQNEAQ (reference sequence). Between the trimmed V and J ends, which lost 4 bases and 0 bases, there was a span of 13 bases. CDR3 length equals 16 residues. The CDR3 DNA is TGTGCCAGCAGCTCCCCAGATTCACTCTCCTACAATGAGCAGTTCTTC. Residues: CASSSPDSLSYNEQFF. Complete variable domain (other parts from reference TRBV7-9 and TRBJ2-1): DTGVSQNPRHKITKRGQNVTFRCDPISEHNRLYWYRQTLGQGPEFLTYFQNEAQLEKSRLLSDRFSAERPKGSFSTLEIQRTEQGDSAMYLCASSSPDSLSYNEQFFGPGTRLTVL.

V and J are TRBV27 and TRBJ2-4; possibly TRBD1 or TRBD2 for D (5 bases each). CDR1 is MNHEY, CDR2 SMNVEV, per germline (reference sequence). Trimming took off 3 bases at V and 3 bases at J, with 15 bases between the two ends. The CDR3 runs to 16 residues. CDR3 DNA sequence: TGTGCCAGCAGTTTTCTAGGGGTCGGGGTCAAAAACATTCAGTACTTC. The encoded protein is CASSFLGVGVKNIQYF.

The table lists this clone with a count of one. The chain is built from TRBV6-6 and TRBJ1-4; perhaps TRBD1 as D (6 bases). The CDR3 has 13 amino acids. Germline values: CDR1 MNHNY, CDR2 SVGAGI (reference sequence). V shed 2 bases and J shed 14 bases, with 15 bases lying between them. The CDR3 loop is CASSYDRQSRLFF. In DNA, the CDR3 is TGTGCCAGCAGTTACGACAGGCAGTCTCGGCTGTTTTTT.